In its sample, the clone carrying this TCR beta chain was seen a few times. The data were produced by immunoSEQ multiplex PCR, yet TCRdb's version contains in-frame clones alone and is incomplete. This sample carries 100,000 or so clones, 90% of them seen once, and the ten largest clones take approximately 0.31%. The sample originates from a study of OX40 agonist ivuxolimab in advanced cancers. On the study more broadly: Anti-PD-1, anti-PD-L1 or anti-CTLA-4 therapy given earlier was allowed, and over 35% had some.

This CDR3 comprises 15 residues. With 3 bases clipped from V and 4 bases from J, the junction kept 5 bases outside the gene matches. CDR1 and CDR2 from the germline V gene are SGDLS and YYNGEE. This specimen was CD4+ or CD8+ T cells sorted from blood, taken in a trial of the OX40 agonist ivuxolimab. The clonotype was recovered from an adult with an advanced solid tumor such as melanoma, head and neck, liver or kidney cancer. The rearrangement links TRBV9 to TRBJ1-4, with 8 bases that match TRBD1. CDR3 in DNA: TGTGCCAGCAGCGCTTGGACAGGGCTTAATGAAAAACTGTTTTTT. This codes for CASSAWTGLNEKLFF.